The subject of this entry is one TCR beta chain. Its cognate antigen is unknown. This CDR3 region has 14 residues. Trimming pared 6 bases from V and 7 bases from J, leaving 13 bases between. Germline loops: CDR1 MNHEY, CDR2 SVGAGI. RNA transcripts provided the template for amplifying TCR beta CDR3 regions. First-round RT-PCR used HTBI primers; second-round multiplex PCR followed. MiXCR, applied by TCRdb to the multiplex PCR reads, yields one record per CDR3 protein. The sample carries about 1.2 million distinct CDR3 sequences, about two fifths recorded once. This sample was taken from a study of Graves' ophthalmopathy and Graves' hyperthyroidism. Overall study results and limits: Blood repertoires reportedly contained most expanded thyroid clonotypes above 0.001 frequency.

Sample: peripheral blood or thyroid tissue (not recorded which). This TCR came from an adult man with Graves' hyperthyroidism. J is TRBJ1-6 and V is TRBV6-5, with a tentative D call TRBD1 (6 bases). The CDR3 DNA follows: TGTGCCAGCAGACCAACAGGGAGGAATTCACCCCTCCACTTT. Protein: CASRPTGRNSPLHF.